Below, 7 T cell receptor beta chains from the same sample are listed, as sequenced in a study of shared clonotypes between healthy human individuals. Some clones are missing from TCRdb's copy, which holds only in-frame ones; the method was immunoSEQ multiplex PCR. The sample lists about 820,000 clones; approximately 92% were seen once. CD8 cells regarded as naive lacked CD45RO, were positively chosen for CCR7, and omitted terminally differentiated effector memory CD45RA+ cells. Specimen: naive CD8+ T cells sorted from blood. The receptors here all came from a man aged 25 to 40 in good health.

The rearrangement uses TRBV6-5 and TRBJ2-1; TRBD2 aligns across 8 bases. The germline V gene encodes CDR1 MNHEY and CDR2 SVGAGI. CDR3 length: 15 residues. J lost 5 bases, V lost 2 bases, and 5 bases had no gene match. The CDR3 DNA reads as TGTGCCAGCAGTTACCCCCCGGGAGGGGACAATGAGCAGTTCTTC. The encoded protein is CASSYPPGGDNEQFF.

The rearrangement links TRBV28 to TRBJ1-5, with 8 bases matching TRBD1. The V gene end was trimmed by 2 bases and the J gene end by 0 bases; junction bases not matched to a gene: 6. CDR1 is MDHEN and CDR2 is SYDVKM in the germline V gene. The CDR3 has 17 residues. The DNA of the CDR3 is TGTGCCAGCAGTTTACGGACAGGGATTTATAGCAATCAGCCCCAGCATTTT. Translation gives CASSLRTGIYSNQPQHF. Looking up the rest from reference TRBV28 and TRBJ1-5 gives the full variable domain: DVKVTQSSRYLVKRTGEKVFLECVQDMDHENMFWYRQDPGLGLRLIYFSYDVKMKEKGDIPEGYSVSREKKERFSLILESASTNQTSMYLCASSLRTGIYSNQPQHFGDGTRLSIL.

V gene TRBV5-4 combines with J gene TRBJ2-3, with a tentative D call TRBD1 (5 bases). V gave up 0 bases and J gave up 2 bases, with 10 bases separating them. The CDR3 sequence is 15 residues long. The V gene's germline CDR1 is SGHNT and CDR2 YYREEE (reference sequence). The DNA for the CDR3 is TGTGCCAGCAGCTTGGAGACAGACCTCACAGATACGCAGTATTTT. It encodes CASSLETDLTDTQYF.

The chain joins TRBV19 to TRBJ1-5, with a possible D match to TRBD1 (6 bases). V lost 3 bases and J 3 bases, leaving 12 bases between the germline ends. Germline V gene sequence: CDR1 LNHDA, CDR2 SQIVND (reference sequence). CDR3 length: 15 amino acids. For the CDR3, the DNA is TGTGCCAGTAGTATCCCACAGGGTATCAATCAGCCCCAGCATTTT. Protein product: CASSIPQGINQPQHF.

The chain uses TRBV11-2 and TRBJ2-7; TRBD2 might be the D (6 bases). V dropped 2 bases and J dropped 2 bases, with 13 bases sitting between them. Germline CDR1 reads SGHAT; CDR2 reads FQNNGV. This CDR3 is 15 amino acids long. Here the CDR3 reads CASSLYGGAPYEQYF. As DNA, the CDR3 is TGTGCCAGCAGCTTATACGGCGGGGCCCCCTACGAGCAGTACTTC. The full variable domain, with the rest looked up from reference TRBV11-2 and TRBJ2-7, is EAGVAQSPRYKIIEKRQSVAFWCNPISGHATLYWYQQILGQGPKLLIQFQNNGVVDDSQLPKDRFSAERLKGVDSTLKIQPAKLEDSAVYLCASSLYGGAPYEQYFGPGTRLTVT.

The chain employs TRBV7-9 and TRBJ2-7, with 8 nucleotides matching TRBD1. The CDR3 has 15 residues. Germline V CDR1 and CDR2: SEHNR, FQNEAQ (reference sequence). V lost 7 bases to trimming and J lost 6 bases; unmatched junction nucleotides: 14. CDR3 bases: TGTGCCAGCAAAAAACTCAAGGGACAGGAAGGCGAGCAGTACTTC. Protein: CASKKLKGQEGEQYF.

V usage is TRBV15 and J usage is TRBJ2-1; TRBD2 is a possible D gene (6 bases). V was shortened by 0 bases and J by 8 bases, with 17 bases between the two germline ends. The CDR3 runs 16 residues. Germline CDR1 is LNHNV and CDR2 is YYDKDF (reference sequence). The CDR3 nucleotides are TGTGCCACCAGCAGAGATCGGGGGACCGAGACCCATGAGCAGTTCTTC. Translating it yields CATSRDRGTETHEQFF.